These 5 T cell receptor beta chains share one sample of origin, sequenced in a study of memory CD4+ T cells and cytomegalovirus serostatus. The sort gate was single viable CD3+CD4+CD8-CD45RO+ cells for memory CD4+ T cells. The assay was immunoSEQ multiplex PCR, and TCRdb's table has in-frame clones only and misses some. The table records about 50,000 clones, roughly 78% of them present only once. The sequenced sample was memory CD4+ T cells from blood. These receptors were taken from an adult in good health and CMV-seronegative.

The rearrangement joins TRBV7-3 to TRBJ2-1; 7 bases are a match to TRBD2. This CDR3 has 15 residues. V shed 2 bases and J 5 bases; nucleotides not matched to a gene: 6. CDR1 and CDR2 (germline): SGHTA, FQGTGA. CDR3 loop: CASSLGLAGNNEQFF. CDR3 nucleotide sequence: TGTGCCAGCAGCTTAGGGTTAGCGGGTAACAATGAGCAGTTCTTC.

This chain joins TRBV29-1 and TRBJ2-7, with D perhaps TRBD1 (5 bases). The CDR3 has 15 amino acids. Trimming shortened V by 4 bases and J by 0 bases, and 16 bases separated the two germline ends. Germline V gives CDR1 SQVTM, CDR2 ANQGSEA. The CDR3 region has the DNA TGCAGCGTTGTGTGGGGCCGGAGTTCCTCCTACGAGCAGTACTTC. This translates into CSVVWGRSSSYEQYF.

The chain combines TRBV19 with TRBJ1-5; D may be TRBD1 (5 bases). V shed 10 bases and J shed 1 base, with 14 bases lying between them. The CDR3 contains 14 residues. Germline V gene data show CDR1 as LNHDA and CDR2 as SQIVND (reference sequence). The DNA for the CDR3 is TGTGCCACCCTCCACCCAGGGAGCAATCAGCCCCAGCATTTT. Translating it yields CATLHPGSNQPQHF.

The gene calls are TRBV6-6 and TRBJ1-5, with D tentatively TRBD1 (5 bases). Trimming left V 10 bases short and J 4 bases short, with 11 bases between. In germline, CDR1 is MNHNY, CDR2 SVGAGI (reference sequence). The CDR3 is 12 residues long. The CDR3 DNA is TGTGCCACCAGGGTCCAAAATCAGCCCCAGCATTTT. Protein product: CATRVQNQPQHF.

The V call is TRBV28, the J call TRBJ1-5; TRBD1 is a possible D gene (5 bases). CDR1 is MDHEN, CDR2 SYDVKM, per germline. CDR3 length: 14 amino acids. The germline V and J ends were trimmed by 7 bases and 4 bases, with 14 bases remaining between them. The CDR3 region is CASKIGTANQPQHF. As DNA, the CDR3 is TGTGCCAGCAAAATTGGGACGGCTAATCAGCCCCAGCATTTT.